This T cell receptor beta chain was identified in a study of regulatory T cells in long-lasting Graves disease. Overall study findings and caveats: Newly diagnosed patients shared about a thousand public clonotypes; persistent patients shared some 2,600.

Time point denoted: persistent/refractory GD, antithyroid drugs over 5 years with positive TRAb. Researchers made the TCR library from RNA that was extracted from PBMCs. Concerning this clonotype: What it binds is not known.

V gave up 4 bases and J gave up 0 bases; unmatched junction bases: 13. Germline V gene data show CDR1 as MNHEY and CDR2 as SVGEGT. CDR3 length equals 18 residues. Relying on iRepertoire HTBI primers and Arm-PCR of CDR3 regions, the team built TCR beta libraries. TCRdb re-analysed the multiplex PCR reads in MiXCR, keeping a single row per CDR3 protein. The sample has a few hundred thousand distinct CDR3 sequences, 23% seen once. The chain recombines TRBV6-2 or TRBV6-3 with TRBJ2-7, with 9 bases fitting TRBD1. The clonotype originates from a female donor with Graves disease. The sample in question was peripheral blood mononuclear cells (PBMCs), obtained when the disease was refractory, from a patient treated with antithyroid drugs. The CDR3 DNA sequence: TGTGCCAGCAGTTGCCGGGGACAGGGAGAGGAAAGCTCCTACGAGCAGTACTTC. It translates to CASSCRGQGEESSYEQYF.